Below are 4 T cell receptor beta chains sequenced from a single sample in a study of blood T cell repertoires in COVID-19. Data came from immunoSEQ multiplex PCR; TCRdb stores just in-frame clones and leaves some out. The sample has some 130,000 clones, roughly three quarters seen once. Sequencing was done on a sample of peripheral blood. These receptors all stem from a woman in her seventies with acute or convalescent COVID-19.

The chain uses TRBV28 and TRBJ2-1; a possible D gene is TRBD2 (6 bases). Germline V gives CDR1 MDHEN, CDR2 SYDVKM. V lost 6 bases and J 10 bases, leaving 19 bases between the germline ends. There are 14 residues in the CDR3. The CDR3 region has the DNA TGTGCCAGCAGGCTCGGGACTCCGGTTAGGGAGCAGTTCTTC. Its translation: CASRLGTPVREQFF. Full variable domain (rest looked up from reference TRBV28 and TRBJ2-1): DVKVTQSSRYLVKRTGEKVFLECVQDMDHENMFWYRQDPGLGLRLIYFSYDVKMKEKGDIPEGYSVSREKKERFSLILESASTNQTSMYLCASRLGTPVREQFFGPGTRLTVL.

This chain connects TRBV5-4 to TRBJ2-3; the match to TRBD2 covers 9 bases. J was trimmed by 2 bases and V by 4 bases; bases with no gene match: 11. The CDR3 is made up of 17 amino acids. CDR1 and CDR2 from the germline V gene are SGHNT and YYREEE (reference sequence). The CDR3 loop reads CASSPSSGLAFTDTQYF. Here the CDR3 DNA reads TGTGCCAGCAGCCCTTCATCGGGACTAGCCTTCACAGATACGCAGTATTTT.

V usage is TRBV19 and J usage is TRBJ1-4; 10 bases map to TRBD1. The CDR3 is made up of 15 amino acids. Germline values: CDR1 LNHDA, CDR2 SQIVND (reference sequence). The V segment lost 7 bases and the J segment 8 bases; nucleotides outside the gene matches: 10. CDR3 residues: CASTLGQGWREKLFF. DNA for the CDR3: TGTGCCAGTACCCTGGGACAGGGGTGGAGAGAAAAACTGTTTTTT.

The rearrangement links TRBV6-5 to TRBJ1-6; tentative D call: TRBD1 (5 bases). CDR1 and CDR2 from the germline V gene are MNHEY and SVGAGI. With 7 bases removed from V and 11 bases from J, the gap between germline ends came to 15 bases. The CDR3 has 13 residues. Written as DNA, the CDR3 is TGTGCCAGCACCTTGAAGGAGGGGACACCCCTCCACTTT. This encodes CASTLKEGTPLHF.